The 14 T cell receptor beta chains below were found in one sample sequenced in a study of regulatory T cells in long-lasting Graves disease. Building of the TCR beta libraries involved iRepertoire HTBI primers and Arm-PCR of CDR3 regions. MiXCR, run by TCRdb on the multiplex PCR reads, gives a single entry per CDR3 protein. This sample has 350,000 to 550,000 distinct CDR3 sequences, with more than 12% found just once. The time point is: newly diagnosed GD, antithyroid drugs for less than 3 months. After RNA was extracted from PBMCs, the TCR library was made from it. This sample was shared with a second study, whose subject was T cells in Graves' hyperthyroidism and ophthalmopathy.

The source material was peripheral blood mononuclear cells (PBMCs), sampled at new diagnosis, from a patient treated with antithyroid drugs. The receptors were gathered from a woman aged 25 to 39 with Graves disease.

The sample holds many counts of this clonotype. The chain is built from TRBV6-1 and TRBJ1-1; D is uncertain. The ends were cut back, 8 bases at V and 8 bases at J, with 21 bases in the middle. The CDR3 is 14 amino acids. Germline V gene lookup returns CDR1 MNHNS and CDR2 SASEGT. This CDR3 reads CASSPWEGSAEAFF. The CDR3 bases are TGTGCCAGCTCTCCCTGGGAAGGTAGCGCGGAAGCTTTCTTT.

The chain has TRBV18 and TRBJ1-5; D uncertain. Trimming took off 8 bases at V and 4 bases at J, with 18 bases between the two ends. The CDR3 totals 15 residues. Germline-derived CDR1 and CDR2 are KGHSH and LQKENI. CDR3 DNA sequence: TGTGCCAGCCCCCCCCCCGGGGTAACAAATCAGCCCCAGCATTTT. Protein sequence: CASPPPGVTNQPQHF.

This clonotype was counted a few times. The CDR3 loop is CSVEIAGEWDTQYF. As DNA, the CDR3 is TGCAGCGTTGAAATTGCGGGAGAATGGGATACGCAGTATTTT. V usage is TRBV29-1 and J usage is TRBJ2-3; 7 bases fit TRBD2. The CDR3 is made up of 14 amino acids. Trimming took 2 bases from V and 6 from J; bases not matched to a gene: 8. Germline values: CDR1 SQVTM, CDR2 ANQGSEA.

This clonotype was seen many times. The V gene is TRBV2, the J gene TRBJ2-6, with a weak D call TRBD1 (5 bases). The germline CDR1 and CDR2 sequences are SNHLY and FYNNEI. The CDR3 covers 14 residues. V was cut by 3 bases and J by 2 bases, with 5 bases left in between. The CDR3 DNA follows: TGTGCCAGCAGTGACAGGGCTGGGGCCAACGTCCTGACTTTC. Its protein is CASSDRAGANVLTF.

This clonotype was picked up many times. The rearrangement uses TRBV5-1 and TRBJ1-2; 12 nucleotides line up with TRBD1. The CDR3 loop spans 16 amino acids. Germline V gene sequence: CDR1 SGHRS, CDR2 YFSETQ. V was clipped by 0 bases and J by 8 bases; unmatched bases: 8. The CDR3 region has the DNA TGCGCCAGCAGCTTGGCCCACGGGACAGGGGGCGCGGGCTACACCTTC. Translation gives CASSLAHGTGGAGYTF.

The chain recombines TRBV4-1 with TRBJ2-5; maybe TRBD1 (5 bases). V was trimmed by 0 bases and J by 7 bases, leaving 15 bases between them. Germline V gives CDR1 MGHRA, CDR2 YSYEKL. This CDR3 is built from 15 residues. The CDR3 region is CASSQDWEGAGTQYF. The CDR3 nucleotides are TGCGCCAGCAGCCAAGATTGGGAAGGGGCCGGGACCCAGTACTTC.

The rearrangement joins TRBV12-5 to TRBJ1-1, with D tentatively TRBD1 (5 bases). This CDR3 region has 13 residues. Per the germline V gene, CDR1 is LGHNT and CDR2 is FRNRAP. With 7 bases removed from V and 4 bases from J, the gap between germline ends came to 13 bases. CDR3 nucleotides: TGTGCTAGTGCCTTGGAGGACACCACTGAAGCTTTCTTT. Residues: CASALEDTTEAFF. Supplemented by reference TRBV12-5 and TRBJ1-1, the full variable domain reads DARVTQTPRHKVTEMGQEVTMRCQPILGHNTVFWYRQTMMQGLELLAYFRNRAPLDDSGMPKDRFSAEMPDATLATLKIQPSEPRDSAVYFCASALEDTTEAFFGQGTRLTVV.

This clonotype was detected many times. The V call is TRBV29-1, the J call TRBJ2-7, with 9 bases identical to TRBD2. The CDR3 is 11 residues long. From germline, CDR1 is SQVTM and CDR2 ANQGSEA. Unmatched junction bases numbered 2, after V lost 6 bases and J lost 5 bases. The CDR3 DNA sequence: TGCAGCGTAGCGGGGGGAAACGAGCAGTACTTC. Its protein product is CSVAGGNEQYF.

Ten or more counts support this clonotype. The V and J genes are TRBV3-1 and TRBJ2-1; D remains unclear. CDR1 and CDR2 from the germline V gene are LGHDT and YNNKEL (reference sequence). The CDR3 has 12 residues. V lost 3 bases, J lost 6 bases, and 6 bases lay in between. The CDR3 DNA follows: TGTGCCAGCAGCCAGGTTCCCAATGAGCAGTTCTTC. Protein product: CASSQVPNEQFF.

This clonotype was counted ten times or more. The V call is TRBV20-1, the J call TRBJ1-5; D is unclear. Trimming removed 0 bases from V and 0 bases from J, with 9 bases in between. Germline CDR1 is DFQATT and CDR2 is SNEGSKA (reference sequence). The CDR3 consists of 15 residues. CDR3 nucleotides: TGCAGTGCTAGAGATCTAGGAACTAGCAATCAGCCCCAGCATTTT. Encoded protein: CSARDLGTSNQPQHF.

This clonotype was detected only a few times. The V and J genes are TRBV10-3 and TRBJ1-5; 8 nucleotides match TRBD1. Trimming removed 8 bases from V and 5 bases from J; junction bases left unmatched: 11. CDR3 size: 15 residues. Germline lookup yields CDR1 ENHRY and CDR2 SYGVKD. The CDR3 coding sequence is TGTGCCATCGGCTGGACAGGGAGGATCGATCAGCCCCAGCATTTT. Translation: CAIGWTGRIDQPQHF.

This clonotype showed up many times. The chain uses TRBV28 and TRBJ2-3, with D perhaps TRBD2 (6 bases). This CDR3 is built from 14 residues. Looked up from germline, CDR1 is MDHEN and CDR2 is SYDVKM. Trimming cost V 7 bases and J 6 bases, with 17 bases left between them. CDR3 in DNA: TGTGCCAGCAACTGGAGGGACCTAGTGGATACGCAGTATTTT. Protein: CASNWRDLVDTQYF.

On this clonotype: A read error may explain this, as a much larger clone is one base away. The V and J genes are TRBV20-1 and TRBJ2-5, with TRBD2 matching 11 bases. There are 15 residues in the CDR3. Germline values: CDR1 DFQATT, CDR2 SNEGSKA (reference sequence). With 2 bases clipped from V and 11 bases from J, the junction kept 13 bases outside the gene matches. This CDR3 reads CSARLTSGRANEQYF. The CDR3 DNA is TGCAGTGCTAGATTAACTAGCGGGAGAGCGAATGAGCAGTACTTC.

This clonotype was observed many times. The chain recombines TRBV2 with TRBJ1-5; a possible D gene is TRBD1 (6 bases). Between the trimmed V and J ends, which lost 4 bases and 2 bases, there was a span of 18 bases. Germline assignment: CDR1 SNHLY and CDR2 FYNNEI. The CDR3 sequence is 17 residues long. The CDR3 bases are TGTGCCAGCAGTGCTAAGGGGGGGGGGGCTGGCAATCAGCCCCAGCATTTT. It specifies CASSAKGGGAGNQPQHF. Together with reference TRBV2 and TRBJ1-5, the CDR3 gives the full variable domain: EPEVTQTPSHQVTQMGQEVILRCVPISNHLYFYWYRQILGQKVEFLVSFYNNEISEKSEIFDDQFSVERPDGSNFTLKIRSTKLEDSAMYFCASSAKGGGAGNQPQHFGDGTRLSIL.